This passage covers 9 T cell receptor beta chains from one sample sequenced in a study of T-cell memory formation after mild COVID-19 listed by TCRdb under 2021. To prepare the library, 5' RACE was applied. The reads were generated on an Illumina NovaSeq 6000. TCRdb trimmed the raw reads at Q25, called clones with MiXCR and kept productive beta chains. Under each unique CDR3 protein, matching rows form one entry showing the most common genes and DNA. The sample contains 400,000 to 450,000 distinct CDR3 sequences, around 17% of them found a single time. Around a fifth of the sample belongs to the ten largest clones. The sequenced sample consisted of PBMCs or a T cell subset sorted from them (not recorded which). The source of these receptors is a man between 18 and 29 years old who had mild COVID-19 (a few samples of this study predate the infection). The sample titles of this study are shuffled in the database, so cell type and time point are left out; the donor was told from shared clones.

This CDR3 is CAISGTGDDTEAFF. The CDR3 DNA reads as TGTGCCATCAGTGGGACAGGGGATGACACTGAAGCTTTCTTT. This sequence joins TRBV10-3 and TRBJ1-1; 9 positions match TRBD1. This CDR3 is 14 amino acids long. Germline CDR1 reads ENHRY; CDR2 reads SYGVKD. Trimming took 4 bases from V and 3 from J; bases not matched to a gene: 3.

This clonotype was seen a handful of times. The chain joins TRBV20-1 to TRBJ2-2; 8 positions agree with TRBD2. CDR1 and CDR2 from the germline V gene are DFQATT and SNEGSKA (reference sequence). V trimming: 0 bases; J trimming: 7 bases; junction bases outside the gene matches: 4. This CDR3 is built from 14 residues. CDR3 sequence reads: CSARDLAGGGELFF. The DNA for the CDR3 is TGCAGTGCTAGAGATCTTGCGGGGGGCGGGGAGCTGTTTTTT.

The gene calls are TRBV28 and TRBJ2-5, with a weak D call TRBD2 (5 bases). The CDR3 is 12 amino acids. Germline assignment: CDR1 MDHEN and CDR2 SYDVKM. V was shortened by 6 bases and J by 5 bases, with 10 bases between the two germline ends. CDR3 sequence (DNA): TGTGCCAGCAGGCTGTCGGGGGAGACCCAGTACTTC. Translated: CASRLSGETQYF.

On this clonotype itself: A read error is possible here, since a much larger clone lies one base away. The chain uses TRBV15 and TRBJ2-5; D call uncertain. CDR1 is LNHNV, CDR2 YYDKDF, per germline (reference sequence). The CDR3 totals 12 residues. The DNA for the CDR3 is TGTGCCACCAGCAGAGATGTGGAGACCAAGTACTTC. It yields the protein CATSRDVETKYF.

This chain joins TRBV28 and TRBJ2-7, with D unclear. Between the trimmed V and J ends, which lost 5 bases and 4 bases, there was a span of 9 bases. CDR1 and CDR2 from the germline V gene are MDHEN and SYDVKM. This CDR3 spans 12 amino acids. The CDR3: CASSTTGYEQYV. Written as DNA, the CDR3 is TGTGCCAGCAGTACGACGGGTTACGAGCAGTACGTC.

The table lists this clonotype with many counts. The rearrangement links TRBV5-1 to TRBJ2-5, with D uncertain. The CDR3 spans 12 residues. Germline CDR1 is SGHRS and CDR2 is YFSETQ. V lost 1 base, J lost 4 bases, and 5 bases lay in between. CDR3 bases: TGCGCCAGCAGCTTGCCGGGAGAGACCCAGTACTTC. The encoded protein is CASSLPGETQYF.

The sample holds a few counts of this clonotype. The chain combines TRBV4-3 with TRBJ1-6, with 7 bases matching TRBD1. The ends lost 5 bases at V and 3 bases at J; junction bases unmatched: 7. The germline gives CDR1 LGHNA, CDR2 YSLEER. This CDR3 contains 16 residues. The CDR3 sequence: CASSTRQGHYNSPLHF. In DNA, the CDR3 is TGCGCCAGCAGCACAAGACAGGGCCACTATAATTCACCCCTCCACTTT.

Ten or more counts support this clonotype. V gene TRBV12-3 or TRBV12-4 combines with J gene TRBJ2-2; possible D gene TRBD2, 5 bases. CDR3 length: 13 residues. Between the trimmed V and J ends, which lost 5 bases and 6 bases, there was a span of 10 bases. CDR3 region: CASSTRGSGELFF. In DNA, the CDR3 is TGTGCCAGCAGTACCCGAGGGTCCGGGGAGCTGTTTTTT.

V usage is TRBV28 and J usage is TRBJ1-6; D uncertain. V dropped 5 bases and J dropped 6 bases, with 17 bases sitting between them. The germline V gene encodes CDR1 MDHEN and CDR2 SYDVKM. CDR3 length: 16 amino acids. The CDR3 protein is CASSHPRSIRNSPLHF. CDR3 nucleotides: TGTGCCAGCAGTCATCCAAGGTCTATTCGTAATTCACCCCTCCACTTT.